This paragraph covers one T cell receptor (beta chain) sequence. This specimen comes from a study of cytomegalovirus exposure and HLA in healthy donors. Per germline, CDR1 MNHEY and CDR2 SMNVEV (reference sequence). V was pared by 4 bases and J by 1 base, with 4 bases of the junction left unmatched. This CDR3 contains 15 residues. Clones were sequenced by immunoSEQ multiplex PCR, and TCRdb holds only the in-frame ones, with some missing. The repertoire includes hundreds of thousands of clones, approximately 83% of them detected once, and 1% to 1.5% sits in the top ten. Sequenced material: PBMCs. This sequence was found in a woman aged 30 to 39 in good health and CMV-seropositive. The V gene is TRBV27, the J gene TRBJ1-5; 7 nucleotides match TRBD1. The CDR3 region is CASSYTGVSNQPQHF. The CDR3 region has the DNA TGTGCCAGCAGTTATACAGGGGTAAGCAATCAGCCCCAGCATTTT.